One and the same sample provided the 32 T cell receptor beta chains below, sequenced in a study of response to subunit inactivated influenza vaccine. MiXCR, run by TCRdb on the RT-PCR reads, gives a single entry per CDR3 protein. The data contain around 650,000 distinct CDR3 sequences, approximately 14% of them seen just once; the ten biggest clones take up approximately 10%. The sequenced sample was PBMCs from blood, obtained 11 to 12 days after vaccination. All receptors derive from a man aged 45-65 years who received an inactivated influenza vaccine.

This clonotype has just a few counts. CDR3: CAWSEGTSGRAYEQYF. DNA of the CDR3: TGTGCCTGGAGTGAGGGGACTAGCGGGAGGGCCTACGAGCAGTACTTC. The rearrangement uses TRBV30 and TRBJ2-7; 16 bases agree with TRBD2. The J segment lost 2 bases and the V segment lost 1 base, leaving 2 bases of the junction unmatched. This CDR3 comprises 16 residues. Germline lookup yields CDR1 GTSNPN and CDR2 SVGIG (reference sequence).

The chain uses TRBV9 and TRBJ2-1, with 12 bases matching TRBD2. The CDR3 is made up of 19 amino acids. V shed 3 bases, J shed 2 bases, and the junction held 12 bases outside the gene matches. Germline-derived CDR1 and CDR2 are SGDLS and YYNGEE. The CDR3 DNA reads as TGTGCCAGCAGCGCTCGACTAGCGGGGGCCACGCTGGCCTACAATGAGCAGTTCTTC. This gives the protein CASSARLAGATLAYNEQFF.

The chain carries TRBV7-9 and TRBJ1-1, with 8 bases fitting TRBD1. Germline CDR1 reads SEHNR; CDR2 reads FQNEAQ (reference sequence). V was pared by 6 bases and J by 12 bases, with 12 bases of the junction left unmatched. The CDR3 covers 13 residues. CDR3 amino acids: CASRDSWDRRTFF. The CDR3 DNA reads TGTGCCAGCAGGGACTCTTGGGACAGGCGGACTTTCTTT.

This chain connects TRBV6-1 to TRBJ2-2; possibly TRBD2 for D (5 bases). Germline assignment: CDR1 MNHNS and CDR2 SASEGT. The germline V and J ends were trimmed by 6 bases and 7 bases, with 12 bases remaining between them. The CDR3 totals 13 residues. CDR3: CASSPAGLGELFF. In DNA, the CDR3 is TGTGCCAGCAGCCCCGCGGGCCTCGGGGAGCTGTTTTTT.

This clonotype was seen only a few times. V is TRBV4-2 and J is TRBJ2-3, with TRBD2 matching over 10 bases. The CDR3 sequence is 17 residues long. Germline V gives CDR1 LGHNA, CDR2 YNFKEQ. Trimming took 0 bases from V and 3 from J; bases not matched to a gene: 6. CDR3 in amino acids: CASSQEGVAGGTDTQYF. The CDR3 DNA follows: TGTGCCAGCAGCCAAGAGGGGGTAGCGGGGGGTACAGATACGCAGTATTTT.

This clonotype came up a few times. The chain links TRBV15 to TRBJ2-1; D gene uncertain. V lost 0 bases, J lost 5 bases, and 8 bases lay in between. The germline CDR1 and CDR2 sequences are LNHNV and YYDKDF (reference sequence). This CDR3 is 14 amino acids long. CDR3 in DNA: TGTGCCACCAGCAGAGAACCGGCAGACAATGAGCAGTTCTTC. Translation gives CATSREPADNEQFF.

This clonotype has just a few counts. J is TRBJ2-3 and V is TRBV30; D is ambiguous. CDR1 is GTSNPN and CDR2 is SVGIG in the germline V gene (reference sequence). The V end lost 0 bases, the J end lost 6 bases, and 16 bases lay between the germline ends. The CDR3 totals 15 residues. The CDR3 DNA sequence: TGTGCCTGGAGTGTAACCGGGTTCGGGCGGGATACGCAGTATTTT. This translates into CAWSVTGFGRDTQYF.

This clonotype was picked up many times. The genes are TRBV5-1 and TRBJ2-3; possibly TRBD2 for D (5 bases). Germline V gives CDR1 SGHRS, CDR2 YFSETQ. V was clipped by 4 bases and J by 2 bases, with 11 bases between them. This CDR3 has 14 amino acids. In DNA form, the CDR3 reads TGCGCCAGCAGCCCCCCGGGAAACACAGATACGCAGTATTTT. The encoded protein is CASSPPGNTDTQYF. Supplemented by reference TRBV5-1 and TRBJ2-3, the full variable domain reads KAGVTQTPRYLIKTRGQQVTLSCSPISGHRSVSWYQQTPGQGLQFLFEYFSETQRNKGNFPGRFSGRQFSNSRSEMNVSTLELGDSALYLCASSPPGNTDTQYFGPGTRLTVL.

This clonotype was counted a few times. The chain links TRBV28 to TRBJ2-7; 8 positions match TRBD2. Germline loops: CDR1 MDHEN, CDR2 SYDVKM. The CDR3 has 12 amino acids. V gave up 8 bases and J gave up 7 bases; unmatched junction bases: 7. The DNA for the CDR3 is TGTGCCAGCGAAACCAGCGGGGGTGAGCAGTACTTC. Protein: CASETSGGEQYF.

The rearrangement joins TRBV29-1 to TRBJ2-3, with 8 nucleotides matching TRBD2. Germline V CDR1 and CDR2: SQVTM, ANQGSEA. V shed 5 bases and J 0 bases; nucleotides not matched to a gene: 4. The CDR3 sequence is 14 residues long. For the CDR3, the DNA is TGCAGCGTTATAGCGGGACTGAGCACAGATACGCAGTATTTT. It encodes CSVIAGLSTDTQYF.

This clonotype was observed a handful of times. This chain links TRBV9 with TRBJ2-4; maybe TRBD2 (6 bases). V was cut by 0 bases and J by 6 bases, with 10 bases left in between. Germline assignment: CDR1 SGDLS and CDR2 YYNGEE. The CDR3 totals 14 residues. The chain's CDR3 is CASSVAGVGNIQYF. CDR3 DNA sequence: TGTGCCAGCAGCGTAGCGGGAGTCGGAAACATTCAGTACTTC.

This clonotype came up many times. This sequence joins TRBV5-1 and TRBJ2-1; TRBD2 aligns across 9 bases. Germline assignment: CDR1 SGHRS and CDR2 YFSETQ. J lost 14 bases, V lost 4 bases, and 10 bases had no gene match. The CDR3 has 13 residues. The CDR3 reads CASSLTRLAVEFF. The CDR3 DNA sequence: TGCGCCAGCAGCCTTACTCGACTAGCGGTCGAGTTCTTC.

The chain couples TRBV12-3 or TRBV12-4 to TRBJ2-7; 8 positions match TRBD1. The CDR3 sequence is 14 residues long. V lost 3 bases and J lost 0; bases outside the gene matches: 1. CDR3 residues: CASSLTGVSYEQYF. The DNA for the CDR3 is TGTGCCAGCAGTTTGACAGGGGTCTCCTACGAGCAGTACTTC.

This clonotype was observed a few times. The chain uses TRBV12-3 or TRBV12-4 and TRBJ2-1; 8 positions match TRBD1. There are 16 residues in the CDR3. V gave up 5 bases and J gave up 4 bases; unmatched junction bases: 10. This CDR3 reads CASSQIQGATYNEQFF. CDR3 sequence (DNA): TGTGCCAGCAGTCAAATCCAGGGGGCTACTTACAATGAGCAGTTCTTC.

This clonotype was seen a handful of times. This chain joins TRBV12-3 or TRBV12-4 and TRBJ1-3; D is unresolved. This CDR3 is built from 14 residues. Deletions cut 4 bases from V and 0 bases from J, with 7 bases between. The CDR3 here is CASSSTYSGNTIYF. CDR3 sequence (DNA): TGTGCCAGCAGTTCCACCTACTCTGGAAACACCATATATTTT.

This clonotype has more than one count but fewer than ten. In DNA, the CDR3 is TGTGCCAGCAGCCTACCGGCAAAGGGCTACGAGCAGTACTTC. Translation gives CASSLPAKGYEQYF. The chain recombines TRBV6-2 or TRBV6-3 with TRBJ2-7; D uncertain. Germline V gives CDR1 MNHEY, CDR2 SVGEGT. V lost 6 bases, J lost 3 bases, and 15 bases lay in between. The CDR3 is 14 residues long.

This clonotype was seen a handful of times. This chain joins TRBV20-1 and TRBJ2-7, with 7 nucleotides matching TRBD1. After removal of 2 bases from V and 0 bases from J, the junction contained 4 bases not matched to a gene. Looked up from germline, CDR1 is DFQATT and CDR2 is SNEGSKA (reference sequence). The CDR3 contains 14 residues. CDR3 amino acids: CSARNRDSSYEQYF. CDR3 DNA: TGCAGTGCTAGAAATAGGGACAGCTCCTACGAGCAGTACTTC.

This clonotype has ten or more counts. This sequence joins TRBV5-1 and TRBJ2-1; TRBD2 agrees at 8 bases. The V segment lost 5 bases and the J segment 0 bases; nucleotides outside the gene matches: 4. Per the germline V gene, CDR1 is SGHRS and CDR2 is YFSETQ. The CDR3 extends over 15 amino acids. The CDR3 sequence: CASSRGGSSYNEQFF. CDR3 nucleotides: TGCGCCAGCAGTCGGGGGGGAAGCTCCTACAATGAGCAGTTCTTC.

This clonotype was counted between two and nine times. The CDR3 sequence: CASSSPGGRGTNEKLFF. The CDR3 coding sequence is TGTGCCAGCAGCTCCCCCGGGGGGCGGGGAACTAATGAAAAACTGTTTTTT. The rearrangement joins TRBV21-1 to TRBJ1-4; the table's D call TRBD1 went unverified against the DNA. TRBV21-1 is recorded as a pseudogene. CDR3 length: 17 amino acids.

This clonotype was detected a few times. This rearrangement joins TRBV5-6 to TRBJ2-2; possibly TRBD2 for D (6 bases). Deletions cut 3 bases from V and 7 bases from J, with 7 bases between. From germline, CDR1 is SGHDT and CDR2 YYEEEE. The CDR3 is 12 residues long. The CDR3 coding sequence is TGTGCCAGCAGCTCGGGGGTCGGGGAGCTGTTTTTT. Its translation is CASSSGVGELFF.

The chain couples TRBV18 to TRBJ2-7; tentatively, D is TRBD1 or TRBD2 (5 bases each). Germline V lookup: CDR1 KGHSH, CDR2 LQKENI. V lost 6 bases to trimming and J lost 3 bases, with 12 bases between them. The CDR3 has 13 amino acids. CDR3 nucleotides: TGTGCCAGCTCCAGAGGGGCCGACTACGAGCAGTACTTC. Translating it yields CASSRGADYEQYF.

The CDR3 coding sequence is TGTGCCAGCAGCCAAGAGTTGAGTGGCTACACCTTC. This gives the protein CASSQELSGYTF. The V and J genes are TRBV7-9 and TRBJ1-2; D unresolved. Trimming cost V 5 bases and J 7 bases, with 11 bases left between them. This CDR3 contains 12 residues. CDR1 SEHNR and CDR2 FQNEAQ come from the germline V gene (reference sequence).

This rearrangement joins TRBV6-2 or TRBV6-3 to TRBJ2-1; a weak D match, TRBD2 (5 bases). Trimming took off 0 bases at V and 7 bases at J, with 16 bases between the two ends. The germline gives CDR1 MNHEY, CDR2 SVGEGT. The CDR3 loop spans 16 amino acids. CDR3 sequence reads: CASSYSMAGAWNEQFF. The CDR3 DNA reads TGTGCCAGCAGTTACTCGATGGCGGGCGCTTGGAATGAGCAGTTCTTC.

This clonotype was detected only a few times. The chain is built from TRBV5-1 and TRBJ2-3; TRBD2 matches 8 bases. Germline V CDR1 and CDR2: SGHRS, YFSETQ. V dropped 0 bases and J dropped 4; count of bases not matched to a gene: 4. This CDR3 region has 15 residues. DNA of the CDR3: TGCGCCAGCAGCTTGGCGGTAGCGGGGTCAGATACGCAGTATTTT. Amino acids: CASSLAVAGSDTQYF.

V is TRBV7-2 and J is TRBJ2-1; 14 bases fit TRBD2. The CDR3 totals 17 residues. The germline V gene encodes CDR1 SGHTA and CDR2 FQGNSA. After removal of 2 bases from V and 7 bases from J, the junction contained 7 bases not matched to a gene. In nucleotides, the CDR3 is TGTGCCAGCAGCTTATCCTCCGGGACTAGCGGGGGTAATGAGCAGTTCTTC. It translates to CASSLSSGTSGGNEQFF.

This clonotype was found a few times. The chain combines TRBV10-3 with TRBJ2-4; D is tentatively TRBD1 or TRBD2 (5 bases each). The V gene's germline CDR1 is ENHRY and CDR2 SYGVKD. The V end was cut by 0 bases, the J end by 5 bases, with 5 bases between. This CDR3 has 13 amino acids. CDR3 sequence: CAISESGQNIQYF. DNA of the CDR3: TGTGCCATCAGTGAGTCGGGACAAAACATTCAGTACTTC.

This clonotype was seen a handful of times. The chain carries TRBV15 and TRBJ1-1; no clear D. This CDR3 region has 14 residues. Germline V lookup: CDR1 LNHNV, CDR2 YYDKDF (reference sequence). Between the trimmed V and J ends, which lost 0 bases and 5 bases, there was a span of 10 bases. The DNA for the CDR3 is TGTGCCACCAGCAGAGAGTATTCGGGGACTGAAGCTTTCTTT. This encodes CATSREYSGTEAFF.

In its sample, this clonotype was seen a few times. CDR3 amino acids: CASSLKVDSPLHF. CDR3 DNA sequence: TGTGCCAGCAGTTTAAAGGTGGATTCACCCCTCCACTTT. The chain has TRBV12-3 or TRBV12-4 and TRBJ1-6; D not resolved. This CDR3 is 13 amino acids long. With 2 bases removed from V and 8 bases from J, the gap between germline ends came to 7 bases.

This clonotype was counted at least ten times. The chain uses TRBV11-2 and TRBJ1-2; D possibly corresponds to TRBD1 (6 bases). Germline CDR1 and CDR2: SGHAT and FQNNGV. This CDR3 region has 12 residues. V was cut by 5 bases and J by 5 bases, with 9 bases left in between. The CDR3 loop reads CASSPGQYGYTF. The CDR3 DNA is TGTGCCAGCAGCCCCGGACAGTATGGCTACACCTTC.

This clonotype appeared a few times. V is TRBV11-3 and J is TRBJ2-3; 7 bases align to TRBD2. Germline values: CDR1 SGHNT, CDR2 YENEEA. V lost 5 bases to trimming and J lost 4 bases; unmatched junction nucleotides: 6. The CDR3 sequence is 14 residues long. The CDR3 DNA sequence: TGTGCCAGCAGCCCAGAGGCGGGAGCAGATACGCAGTATTTT. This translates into CASSPEAGADTQYF.

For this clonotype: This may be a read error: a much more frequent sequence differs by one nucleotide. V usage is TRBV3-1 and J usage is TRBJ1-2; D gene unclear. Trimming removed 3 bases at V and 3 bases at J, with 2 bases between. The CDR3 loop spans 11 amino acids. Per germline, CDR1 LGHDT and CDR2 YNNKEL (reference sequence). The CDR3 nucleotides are TGTGCCAGCAGCCACGACTATGGCTACACCTTC. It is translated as CASSHDYGYTF.

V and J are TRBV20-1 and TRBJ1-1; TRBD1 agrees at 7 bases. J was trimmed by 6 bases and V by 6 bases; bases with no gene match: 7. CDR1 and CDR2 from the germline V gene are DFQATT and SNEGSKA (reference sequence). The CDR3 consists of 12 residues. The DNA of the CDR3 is TGCAGTGCCCAGGGGGGGTACGCTGAAGCTTTCTTT. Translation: CSAQGGYAEAFF.